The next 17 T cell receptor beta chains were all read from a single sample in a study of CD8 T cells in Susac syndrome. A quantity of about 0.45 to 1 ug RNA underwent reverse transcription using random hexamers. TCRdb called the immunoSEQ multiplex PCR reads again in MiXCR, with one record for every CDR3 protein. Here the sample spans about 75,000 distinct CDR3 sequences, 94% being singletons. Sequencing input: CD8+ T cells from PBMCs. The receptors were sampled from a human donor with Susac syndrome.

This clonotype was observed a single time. The CDR3 sequence: CASSFGPDTQYF. CDR3 DNA: TGTGCCAGCAGCTTTGGCCCAGATACGCAGTATTTT. V and J are TRBV5-6 and TRBJ2-3, with D unresolved. The CDR3 contains 12 residues. Between the trimmed V and J ends, which lost 2 bases and 4 bases, there was a span of 5 bases. Germline loops: CDR1 SGHDT, CDR2 YYEEEE.

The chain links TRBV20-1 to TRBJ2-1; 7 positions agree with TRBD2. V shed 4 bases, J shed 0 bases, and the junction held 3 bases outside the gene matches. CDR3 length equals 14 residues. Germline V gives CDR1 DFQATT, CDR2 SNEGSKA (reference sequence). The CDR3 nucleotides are TGCAGTGCTACCGGGGGGAGCTCCTACAATGAGCAGTTCTTC. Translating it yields CSATGGSSYNEQFF.

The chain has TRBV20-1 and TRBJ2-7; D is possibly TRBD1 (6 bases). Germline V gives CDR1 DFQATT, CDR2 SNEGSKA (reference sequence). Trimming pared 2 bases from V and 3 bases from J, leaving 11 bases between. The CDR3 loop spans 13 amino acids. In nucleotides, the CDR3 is TGCAGTGCTAGATTTCACAGGGACTACGAGCAGTACTTC. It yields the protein CSARFHRDYEQYF.

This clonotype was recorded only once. CDR3 protein: CASSLSVRPDTDTQYF. CDR3 coding DNA: TGTGCCAGCAGTTTATCCGTCCGGCCTGACACAGATACGCAGTATTTT. The chain carries TRBV12-3 or TRBV12-4 and TRBJ2-3; D is unresolved. The length of the CDR3 is 16 residues. Trimming took off 2 bases at V and 2 bases at J, with 14 bases between the two ends.

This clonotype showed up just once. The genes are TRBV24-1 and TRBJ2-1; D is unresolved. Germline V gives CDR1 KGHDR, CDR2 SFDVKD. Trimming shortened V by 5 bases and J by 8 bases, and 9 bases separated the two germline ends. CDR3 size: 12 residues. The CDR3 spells CATSGTWDEQFF. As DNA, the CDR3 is TGTGCCACCAGTGGGACGTGGGATGAGCAGTTCTTC.

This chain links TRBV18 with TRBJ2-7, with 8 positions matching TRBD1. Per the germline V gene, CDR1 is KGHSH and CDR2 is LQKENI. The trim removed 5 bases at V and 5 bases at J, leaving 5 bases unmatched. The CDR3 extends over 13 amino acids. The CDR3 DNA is TGTGCCAGCTCATTGGACAGGGCGAACGAGCAGTACTTC. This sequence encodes CASSLDRANEQYF.

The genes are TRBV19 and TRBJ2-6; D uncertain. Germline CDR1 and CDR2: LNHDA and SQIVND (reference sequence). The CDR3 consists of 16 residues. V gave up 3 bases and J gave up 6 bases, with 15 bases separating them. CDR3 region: CASSISADLLANVLTF. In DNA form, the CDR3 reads TGTGCCAGTAGTATTTCGGCCGATCTTTTGGCCAACGTCCTGACTTTC.

CDR3 nucleotides: TGTGCCAGCAGCTTCGGAGCTAGCGGGGTCAACAATGAGCAGTTCTTC. As protein: CASSFGASGVNNEQFF. The rearrangement links TRBV5-6 to TRBJ2-1; TRBD2 aligns across 9 bases. The CDR3 runs 16 residues. After removal of 2 bases from V and 5 bases from J, the junction contained 8 bases not matched to a gene. Germline V gene sequence: CDR1 SGHDT, CDR2 YYEEEE.

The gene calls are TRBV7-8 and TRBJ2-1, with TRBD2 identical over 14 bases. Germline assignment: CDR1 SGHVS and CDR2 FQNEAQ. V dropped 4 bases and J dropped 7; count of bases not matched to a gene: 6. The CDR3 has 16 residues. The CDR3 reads CASSSGLAGGGNEQFF. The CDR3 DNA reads TGTGCCAGCAGCTCAGGACTAGCGGGGGGTGGAAATGAGCAGTTCTTC.

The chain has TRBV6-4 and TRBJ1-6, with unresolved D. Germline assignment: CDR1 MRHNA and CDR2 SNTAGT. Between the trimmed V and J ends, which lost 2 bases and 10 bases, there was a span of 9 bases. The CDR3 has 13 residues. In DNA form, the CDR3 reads TGTGCCAGCAGTGACACTTTTGGATCACCCCTCCACTTT. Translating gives CASSDTFGSPLHF.

The CDR3 DNA sequence: TGTGCCAGCAGCGTAGAAGGGACAGAAAAAGAGACCCAGTACTTC. Its translation: CASSVEGTEKETQYF. The chain combines TRBV9 with TRBJ2-5; 7 nucleotides line up with TRBD1. The trim removed 0 bases at V and 3 bases at J, leaving 5 bases unmatched. The CDR3 is 15 residues long. Germline assignment: CDR1 SGDLS and CDR2 YYNGEE. The whole variable domain, filled in from reference TRBV9 and TRBJ2-5, reads DSGVTQTPKHLITATGQRVTLRCSPRSGDLSVYWYQQSLDQGLQFLIQYYNGEERAKGNILERFSAQQFPDLHSELNLSSLELGDSALYFCASSVEGTEKETQYFGPGTRLLVL.

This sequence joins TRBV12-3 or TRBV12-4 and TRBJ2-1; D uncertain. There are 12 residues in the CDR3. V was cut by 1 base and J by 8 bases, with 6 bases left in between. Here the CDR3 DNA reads TGTGCCAGCAGTTTAGGGCACGATGAGCAGTTCTTC. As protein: CASSLGHDEQFF.

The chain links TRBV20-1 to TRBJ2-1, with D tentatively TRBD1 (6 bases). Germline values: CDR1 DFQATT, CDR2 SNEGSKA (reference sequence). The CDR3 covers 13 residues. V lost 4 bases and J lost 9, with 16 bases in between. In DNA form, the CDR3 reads TGCAGTGCTAACCGTCAGGGGCAGGCTGAGCAGTTCTTC. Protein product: CSANRQGQAEQFF.

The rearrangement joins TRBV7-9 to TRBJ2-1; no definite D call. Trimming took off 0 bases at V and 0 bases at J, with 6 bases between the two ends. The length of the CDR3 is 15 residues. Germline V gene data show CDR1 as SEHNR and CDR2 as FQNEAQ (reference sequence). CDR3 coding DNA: TGTGCCAGCAGCTTAGCGCTGAGCTCCTACAATGAGCAGTTCTTC. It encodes CASSLALSSYNEQFF.

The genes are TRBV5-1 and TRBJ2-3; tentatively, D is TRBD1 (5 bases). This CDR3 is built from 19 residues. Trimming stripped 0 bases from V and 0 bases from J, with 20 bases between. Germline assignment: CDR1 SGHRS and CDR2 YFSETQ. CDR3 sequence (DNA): TGCGCCAGCAGCTTGGCTTCCGTACAGGACCGCTCTAGCACAGATACGCAGTATTTT. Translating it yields CASSLASVQDRSSTDTQYF.

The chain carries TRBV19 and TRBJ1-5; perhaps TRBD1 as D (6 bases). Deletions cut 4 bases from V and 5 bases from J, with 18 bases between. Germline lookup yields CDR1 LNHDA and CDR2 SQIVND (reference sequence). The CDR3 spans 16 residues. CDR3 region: CASSRTPGVGDQPQHF. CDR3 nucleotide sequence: TGTGCCAGTAGTAGAACCCCAGGGGTTGGAGATCAGCCCCAGCATTTT. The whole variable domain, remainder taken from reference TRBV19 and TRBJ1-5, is DGGITQSPKYLFRKEGQNVTLSCEQNLNHDAMYWYRQDPGQGLRLIYYSQIVNDFQKGDIAEGYSVSREKKESFPLTVTSAQKNPTAFYLCASSRTPGVGDQPQHFGDGTRLSIL.

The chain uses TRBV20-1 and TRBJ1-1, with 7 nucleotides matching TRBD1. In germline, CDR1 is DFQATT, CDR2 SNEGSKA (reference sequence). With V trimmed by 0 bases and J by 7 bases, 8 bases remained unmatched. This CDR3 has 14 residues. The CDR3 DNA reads TGCAGTGCTAGAGATTCAGGGGGGGGCAATGAAGCTTTCTTT. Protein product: CSARDSGGGNEAFF.